This T cell receptor beta chain was retrieved from a study of blood T cell repertoires in COVID-19. Across the study: The cDNA or gDNA used as material had been derived from T cells, B-cell-depleted T cells, or PBMCs.

V was pared by 5 bases and J by 5 bases, with 6 bases of the junction left unmatched. The CDR3 contains 15 residues. In germline, CDR1 is SGHTA, CDR2 FQGNSA. Participant-reported clinical history was the basis for cohort assignment. Symptom resolution, clearance, or two negative PCRs marked donors in Cohort 3 as recovered. Original analysis: Estimation of nucleated cell counts relied on the amplification of reference gene primers. Libraries were prepared by immunoSEQ multiplex PCR; TCRdb keeps only in-frame clonotypes and omits some of them. That table furnishes V, J and clone size, whereas the DNA furnished D and trimming. The data show nearly 400,000 clones, approximately 89% seen once. This clone was seen just once.

This chain links TRBV7-2 with TRBJ2-2; TRBD2 aligns across 9 bases. This receptor was identified in a woman aged 25 to 39 who had recovered from COVID-19. Sequencing used PBMCs or T cells enriched from blood (not recorded which). CDR3 residues: CASSPPSGGTGELFF. For the CDR3, the DNA is TGTGCCAGCAGCCCTCCAAGCGGGGGGACCGGGGAGCTGTTTTTT.